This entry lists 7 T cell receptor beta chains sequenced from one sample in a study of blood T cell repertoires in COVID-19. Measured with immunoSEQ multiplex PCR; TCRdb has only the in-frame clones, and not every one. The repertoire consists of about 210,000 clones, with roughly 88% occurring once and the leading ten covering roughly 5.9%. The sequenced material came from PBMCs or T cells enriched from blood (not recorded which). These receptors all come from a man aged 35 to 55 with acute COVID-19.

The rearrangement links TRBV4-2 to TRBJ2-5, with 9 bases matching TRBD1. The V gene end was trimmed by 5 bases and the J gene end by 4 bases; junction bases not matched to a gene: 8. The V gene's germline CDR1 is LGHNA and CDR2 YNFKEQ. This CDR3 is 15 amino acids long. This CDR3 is CASSTGQGTLETQYF. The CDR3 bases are TGTGCCAGCAGCACGGGACAGGGAACCCTAGAGACCCAGTACTTC.

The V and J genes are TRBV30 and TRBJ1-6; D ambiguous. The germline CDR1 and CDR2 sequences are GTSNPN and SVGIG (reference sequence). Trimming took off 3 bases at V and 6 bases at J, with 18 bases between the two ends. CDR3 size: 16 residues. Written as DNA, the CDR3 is TGTGCCTGGAGCGTTAACAAAAGAGGATCTAATTCACCCCTCCACTTT. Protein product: CAWSVNKRGSNSPLHF.

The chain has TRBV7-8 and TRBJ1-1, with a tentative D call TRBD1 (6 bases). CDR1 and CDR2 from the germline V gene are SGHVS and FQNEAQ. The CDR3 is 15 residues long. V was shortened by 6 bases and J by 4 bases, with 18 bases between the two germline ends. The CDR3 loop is CASSLGGRRVTEAFF. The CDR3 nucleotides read TGTGCCAGCAGTCTCGGGGGGCGAAGAGTCACTGAAGCTTTCTTT.

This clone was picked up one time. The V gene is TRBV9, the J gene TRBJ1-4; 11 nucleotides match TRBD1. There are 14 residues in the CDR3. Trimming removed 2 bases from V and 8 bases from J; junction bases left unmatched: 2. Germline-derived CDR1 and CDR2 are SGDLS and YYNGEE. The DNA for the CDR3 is TGTGCCAGCAGCGTGGGACAGGGGGGAGAAAAACTGTTTTTT. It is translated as CASSVGQGGEKLFF. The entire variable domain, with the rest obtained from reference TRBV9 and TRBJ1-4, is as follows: DSGVTQTPKHLITATGQRVTLRCSPRSGDLSVYWYQQSLDQGLQFLIQYYNGEERAKGNILERFSAQQFPDLHSELNLSSLELGDSALYFCASSVGQGGEKLFFGSGTQLSVL.

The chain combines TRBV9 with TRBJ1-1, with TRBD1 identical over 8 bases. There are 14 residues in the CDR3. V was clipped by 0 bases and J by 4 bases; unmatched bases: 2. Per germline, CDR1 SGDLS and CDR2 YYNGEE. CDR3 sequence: CASSVAGTGTEAFF. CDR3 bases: TGTGCCAGCAGCGTAGCGGGGACAGGCACTGAAGCTTTCTTT.

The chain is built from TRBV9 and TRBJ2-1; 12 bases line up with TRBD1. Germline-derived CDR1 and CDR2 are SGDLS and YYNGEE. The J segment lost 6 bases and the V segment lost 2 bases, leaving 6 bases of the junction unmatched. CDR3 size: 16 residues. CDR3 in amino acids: CASSVSGTGGLNEQFF. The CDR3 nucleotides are TGTGCCAGCAGCGTGAGCGGGACAGGGGGCCTCAATGAGCAGTTCTTC.

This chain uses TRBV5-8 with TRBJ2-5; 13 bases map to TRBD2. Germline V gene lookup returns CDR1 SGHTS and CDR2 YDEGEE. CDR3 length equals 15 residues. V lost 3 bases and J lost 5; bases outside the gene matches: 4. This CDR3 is CASSSLTSGRETQYF. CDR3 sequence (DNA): TGTGCCAGCAGCTCCCTGACTAGCGGGAGGGAGACCCAGTACTTC.